Included here is one TCR beta chain sequence, with context. The sample belongs to a study of blood T cell repertoires in COVID-19. In the original processing: Using reference gene primer amplification, nucleated cell counts were estimated. Method: immunoSEQ multiplex PCR; TCRdb's copy keeps in-frame clones and lacks some. V, J and clone size reflect that table, while D and trimming were determined from the DNA. The data show approximately 250,000 clones, about 91% seen once. Participants were aged about 18 to 89 years, lived in 24 US areas, and enrolled virtually. Cohorts were assigned according to the clinical history that participants reported. The sequenced sample was PBMCs or T cells enriched from blood (not recorded which). This sequence originates from a woman between 40 and 50 years old with acute COVID-19.

CDR3 residues: CAGRTENTGELFF. In nucleotides, the CDR3 is TGTGCCGGAAGGACAGAGAACACCGGGGAGCTGTTTTTT. The chain recombines TRBV2 with TRBJ2-2, with D perhaps matching TRBD1 (6 bases). The V end lost 11 bases, the J end lost 1 base, and 11 bases lay between the germline ends. Germline V gene sequence: CDR1 SNHLY, CDR2 FYNNEI. The CDR3 loop spans 13 amino acids.